This is a list of T cell receptor beta chains from one sample in a study of blood T cell repertoires in COVID-19. Measured with immunoSEQ multiplex PCR; TCRdb has only the in-frame clones, and not every one. The data hold about 340,000 clones, with approximately 83% observed a single time. Sequences were obtained from PBMCs or T cells enriched from blood (not recorded which). The receptors stem from a woman in her 40s with acute COVID-19. Both conserved end residues are part of each CDR3. A D gene is named only where the DNA matches it firmly. For some rows the clone size is stated as once, few or many, or as a class when expanded; others skip it.

J: TRBJ2-3
V: TRBV27
D: .
size: .
length: 15
CDR3: CASSSGQGGLDTQYF
DNA: TGTGCCAGCAGTTCCGGGCAGGGAGGTCTGGATACGCAGTATTTT

J: TRBJ2-1
V: TRBV19
D: .
size: .
length: 15
CDR3: CASSIDSGKGNEQFF
DNA: TGTGCCAGTAGTATAGATTCAGGGAAAGGCAATGAGCAGTTCTTC

J: TRBJ1-5
V: TRBV27
D: .
size: .
length: 14
CDR3: CASSFRDSNQPQHF
DNA: TGTGCCAGCAGTTTCCGGGATAGCAATCAGCCCCAGCATTTT

J: TRBJ2-1
V: TRBV28
D: TRBD2
size: .
length: 14
CDR3: CASRPSGSNNEQFF
DNA: TGTGCCAGCAGACCTAGCGGGAGCAACAATGAGCAGTTCTTC

J: TRBJ1-1
V: TRBV5-6
D: .
size: .
length: 13
CDR3: CASSQLGSYEAFF
DNA: TGTGCCAGCAGCCAGCTAGGCAGTTACGAAGCTTTCTTT

J: TRBJ2-7
V: TRBV7-9
D: TRBD1
size: .
length: 15
CDR3: CASSTTGTGAYEQYF
DNA: TGTGCCAGCAGCACAACCGGGACAGGGGCCTACGAGCAGTACTTC

J: TRBJ2-2
V: TRBV7-2
D: TRBD2
size: .
length: 17
CDR3: CASSSLTSGSTTGELFF
DNA: TGTGCCAGCAGCTCGTTGACTAGCGGGAGTACCACCGGGGAGCTGTTTTTT

J: TRBJ2-1
V: TRBV28
D: .
size: .
length: 15
CDR3: CASTDDRPSYNEQFF
DNA: TGTGCCAGCACGGACGACAGGCCTTCCTACAATGAGCAGTTCTTC

J: TRBJ1-1
V: TRBV2
D: .
size: .
length: 13
CDR3: CASTQFEETEAFF
DNA: TGTGCCAGCACCCAATTTGAGGAGACTGAAGCTTTCTTT

J: TRBJ1-4
V: TRBV5-1
D: .
size: once
length: 17
CDR3: CASSLSLQGGMDEKLFF
DNA: TGCGCCAGCAGCCTTTCTTTGCAGGGAGGTATGGATGAAAAACTGTTTTTT

J: TRBJ2-3
V: TRBV7-3
D: .
size: .
length: 17
CDR3: CASSLMGQPGVTDTQYF
DNA: TGTGCCAGCAGCTTAATGGGGCAGCCAGGGGTAACAGATACGCAGTATTTT

J: TRBJ2-3
V: TRBV5-4
D: TRBD2
size: .
length: 15
CDR3: CASSLELAGGDTQYF
DNA: TGTGCCAGCAGCTTGGAACTAGCGGGGGGGGATACGCAGTATTTT

J: TRBJ2-3
V: TRBV11-2
D: TRBD2
size: .
length: 15
CDR3: CASSSSGGGTDTQYF
DNA: TGTGCCAGCAGCTCCTCGGGGGGGGGCACAGATACGCAGTATTTT

J: TRBJ2-2
V: TRBV5-1
D: TRBD1
size: .
length: 17
CDR3: CASSLVAPRDSTGELFF
DNA: TGCGCCAGCAGCTTGGTGGCGCCGAGGGACAGCACCGGGGAGCTGTTTTTT

J: TRBJ1-4
V: TRBV5-1
D: TRBD1
size: .
length: 15
CDR3: CASSTTGTGVEKLFF
DNA: TGCGCCAGCAGCACCACCGGGACAGGTGTTGAAAAACTGTTTTTT

J: TRBJ1-2
V: TRBV5-5
D: TRBD1
size: .
length: 16
CDR3: CASSLETGGDEAGYTF
DNA: TGTGCCAGCAGCTTGGAAACAGGGGGCGATGAGGCGGGCTACACCTTC

J: TRBJ1-2
V: TRBV15
D: TRBD1
size: .
length: 15
CDR3: CATSRALGGYYGYTF
DNA: TGTGCCACCAGCAGGGCTCTAGGGGGCTACTATGGCTACACCTTC

J: TRBJ1-1
V: TRBV4-3
D: .
size: .
length: 16
CDR3: CASSPFGGGLNTEAFF
DNA: TGCGCCAGCAGCCCCTTCGGGGGGGGATTGAACACTGAAGCTTTCTTT

J: TRBJ1-2
V: TRBV6-5
D: TRBD1
size: .
length: 14
CDR3: CASTPRGELRGYTF
DNA: TGTGCCAGCACCCCCAGGGGGGAGCTTCGGGGCTACACCTTC

J: TRBJ2-1
V: TRBV28
D: .
size: many
length: 17
CDR3: CASSLMSGGGPNNEQFF
DNA: TGTGCCAGCAGTTTAATGTCAGGAGGAGGGCCAAACAATGAGCAGTTCTTC

J: TRBJ1-5
V: TRBV11-2
D: TRBD1
size: .
length: 17
CDR3: CASSLDGTGGPNQPQHF
DNA: TGTGCCAGCAGCTTAGATGGGACAGGGGGTCCCAATCAGCCCCAGCATTTT

J: TRBJ2-1
V: TRBV4-2
D: TRBD2
size: .
length: 18
CDR3: CASSQGVTSGGTYNEQFF
DNA: TGTGCCAGCAGCCAAGGCGTCACTAGCGGGGGGACTTACAATGAGCAGTTCTTC

J: TRBJ2-7
V: TRBV6-2/TRBV6-3
D: .
size: .
length: 15
CDR3: CASSYWAGSTYEQYF
DNA: TGTGCCAGCAGTTACTGGGCGGGATCAACCTACGAGCAGTACTTC

J: TRBJ2-2
V: TRBV18
D: .
size: .
length: 13
CDR3: CATEEGVTGELFF
DNA: TGTGCCACCGAAGAGGGGGTCACCGGGGAGCTGTTTTTT